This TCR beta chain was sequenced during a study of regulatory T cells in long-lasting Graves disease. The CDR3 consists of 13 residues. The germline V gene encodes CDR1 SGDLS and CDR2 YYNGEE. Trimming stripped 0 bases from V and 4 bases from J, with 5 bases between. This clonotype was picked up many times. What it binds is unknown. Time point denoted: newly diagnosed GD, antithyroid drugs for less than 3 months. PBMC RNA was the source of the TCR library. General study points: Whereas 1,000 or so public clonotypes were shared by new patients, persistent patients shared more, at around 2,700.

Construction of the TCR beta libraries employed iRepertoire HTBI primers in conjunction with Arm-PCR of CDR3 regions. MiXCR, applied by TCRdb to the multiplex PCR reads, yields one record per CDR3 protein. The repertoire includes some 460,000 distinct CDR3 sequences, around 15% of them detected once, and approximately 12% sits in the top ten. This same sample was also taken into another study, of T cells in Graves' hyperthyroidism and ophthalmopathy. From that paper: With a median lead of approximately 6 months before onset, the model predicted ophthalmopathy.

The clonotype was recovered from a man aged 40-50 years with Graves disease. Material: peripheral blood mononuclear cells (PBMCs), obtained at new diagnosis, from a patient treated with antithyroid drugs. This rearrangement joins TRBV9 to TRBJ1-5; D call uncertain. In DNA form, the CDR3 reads TGTGCCAGCAGCGTAGGTCCAAATCAGCCCCAGCATTTT. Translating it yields CASSVGPNQPQHF.